Listed here are 20 T cell receptor beta chains from one sample, sequenced in a study of vaccination and CD4 T cells after COVID-19. Noted treatment: approximately 11-day PBMC culture with coronavirus spike peptide pools or control peptides (ViraFEST assay). From the unexposed donor, CD4+ T cells were collected ahead of the COVID-19 pandemic (2011-2018). The Oncomine TCR Beta short-read assay was applied to DNA of cultured CD4+ T cells. One entry per CDR3 protein results from TCRdb running MiXCR on the PCR reads. The table includes roughly 8,700 distinct CDR3 sequences, roughly 52% detected once. These receptors have no known antigen. The sequencing sample was made of CD4+ T cells from blood, cultured in vitro. Receptor source: a human donor in good health.

The chain employs TRBV20-1 and TRBJ2-5; D uncertain. The CDR3 has 13 residues. The V and J ends lost 3 bases and 7 bases respectively, with 15 bases between them. Germline V CDR1 and CDR2: DFQATT, SNEGSKA (reference sequence). This CDR3 is CSASETWSATQYF. CDR3 in DNA: TGCAGTGCTAGCGAGACTTGGTCGGCGACCCAGTACTTC.

This clonotype has a handful of counts. This chain uses TRBV20-1 with TRBJ1-1; D uncertain. Germline-derived CDR1 and CDR2 are DFQATT and SNEGSKA (reference sequence). The CDR3 runs 12 residues. V was trimmed by 6 bases and J by 0 bases, leaving 8 bases between them. CDR3 DNA: TGCAGTGCAGACTGGGTGAACACTGAAGCTTTCTTT. It codes for CSADWVNTEAFF.

This chain joins TRBV20-1 and TRBJ1-5; D might be TRBD1 (5 bases). The length of the CDR3 is 15 residues. Germline V gene sequence: CDR1 DFQATT, CDR2 SNEGSKA (reference sequence). V was trimmed by 5 bases and J by 3 bases, leaving 17 bases between them. CDR3 sequence reads: CSAAGPEGINQPQHF. CDR3 DNA: TGCAGTGCTGCCGGGCCGGAGGGGATCAATCAGCCCCAGCATTTT.

The chain employs TRBV10-3 and TRBJ1-1; a weak D match, TRBD1 (6 bases). Germline-derived CDR1 and CDR2 are ENHRY and SYGVKD. This CDR3 is built from 14 residues. Trimming shortened V by 6 bases and J by 1 base, and 12 bases separated the two germline ends. CDR3 nucleotides: TGTGCCATCAGCGCACAGGGAACGAACACTGAAGCTTTCTTT. Translating it yields CAISAQGTNTEAFF.

The chain links TRBV25-1 to TRBJ2-5; D is perhaps TRBD2 (6 bases). This CDR3 region has 14 residues. CDR1 MGHDK and CDR2 SYGVNS come from the germline V gene. Trimming stripped 2 bases from V and 4 bases from J, with 11 bases between. DNA for the CDR3: TGTGCCAGCAGTGAAACCCTAGCGACAGAGACCCAGTACTTC. Translated: CASSETLATETQYF.

V is TRBV11-3 and J is TRBJ2-3; 7 nucleotides agree with TRBD2. The junction had 3 bases not matched to a gene; V was cut back by 6 bases and J by 0 bases. CDR3 length: 14 residues. From germline, CDR1 is SGHNT and CDR2 YENEEA. This CDR3 reads CASSLSGSTDTQYF. In DNA form, the CDR3 reads TGTGCCAGCAGTCTTAGCGGGAGCACAGATACGCAGTATTTT.

The chain has TRBV6-5 and TRBJ1-6; possibly TRBD1 for D (6 bases). Germline CDR1 MNHEY, CDR2 SVGAGI. Trimming took off 2 bases at V and 3 bases at J, with 8 bases between the two ends. There are 15 residues in the CDR3. The CDR3 spells CASSYTTGYNSPLHF. The CDR3 region has the DNA TGTGCCAGCAGTTACACGACAGGCTATAATTCACCCCTCCACTTT.

The CDR3 loop reads CASSSGQLTNYGYTF. CDR3 DNA sequence: TGTGCCAGCAGTTCTGGACAGCTTACTAACTATGGCTACACCTTC. J is TRBJ1-2 and V is TRBV6-2 or TRBV6-3, with a tentative D call TRBD1 (6 bases). CDR1 and CDR2 (germline): MNHEY, SVGEGT. V lost 4 bases and J lost 0, with 12 bases in between. The CDR3 is 15 amino acids.

This clonotype was found once. The chain couples TRBV10-2 to TRBJ2-3, with TRBD2 identical over 9 bases. CDR1 and CDR2 from the germline V gene are WSHSY and SAAADI. Unmatched junction bases numbered 14, after V lost 10 bases and J lost 3 bases. This CDR3 region has 16 residues. CDR3 coding DNA: TGCGCCACTCGACGACTGATAGCGGGAGTGACAGATACGCAGTATTTT. Protein product: CATRRLIAGVTDTQYF.

This chain joins TRBV12-3 or TRBV12-4 and TRBJ1-1, with D tentatively TRBD1 (5 bases). The V and J ends lost 3 bases and 1 base respectively, with 9 bases between them. CDR3 length: 14 residues. The CDR3 loop is CASSFGGANTEAFF. The CDR3 DNA reads TGTGCCAGCAGTTTTGGTGGGGCGAACACTGAAGCTTTCTTT.

The chain couples TRBV7-7 to TRBJ2-5, with 11 bases aligning to TRBD2. J lost 4 bases, V lost 5 bases, and 6 bases had no gene match. The CDR3 is made up of 15 amino acids. Looked up from germline, CDR1 is SSHAT and CDR2 is FNYEAQ (reference sequence). CDR3 in DNA: TGTGCCAGCAGCCCTCTTAGCGGGAGGGCAGAGACCCAGTACTTC. Translated: CASSPLSGRAETQYF. The full variable domain, rest sourced from reference TRBV7-7 and TRBJ2-5, is GAGVSQSPRYKVTKRGQDVTLRCDPISSHATLYWYQQALGQGPEFLTYFNYEAQPDKSGLPSDRFSAERPEGSISTLTIQRTEQRDSAMYRCASSPLSGRAETQYFGPGTRLLVL.

The V call is TRBV7-9, the J call TRBJ2-5, with TRBD1 matching 10 bases. Looked up from germline, CDR1 is SEHNR and CDR2 is FQNEAQ (reference sequence). V shed 1 base, J shed 1 base, and the junction held 12 bases outside the gene matches. The CDR3 sequence is 19 residues long. CDR3 DNA: TGTGCCAGCAGCTTAGGGGTTTCGGGACAGGGGAGGGTCCAAGAGACCCAGTACTTC. This translates into CASSLGVSGQGRVQETQYF.

The V call is TRBV20-1, the J call TRBJ2-3, with a tentative D call TRBD2 (5 bases). The germline gives CDR1 DFQATT, CDR2 SNEGSKA (reference sequence). The CDR3 loop spans 13 amino acids. V lost 5 bases and J lost 2, with 11 bases in between. For the CDR3, the DNA is TGCAGTGCTTCCTCCGGACTCACAGATACGCAGTATTTT. Translated: CSASSGLTDTQYF.

This chain links TRBV11-2 with TRBJ2-7, with D possibly matching TRBD1 (6 bases). The germline gives CDR1 SGHAT, CDR2 FQNNGV. The CDR3 has 16 residues. V was shortened by 2 bases and J by 2 bases, with 16 bases between the two germline ends. CDR3 protein: CASSLRALDRTYEQYF. The CDR3, as DNA: TGTGCCAGCAGCTTACGGGCCCTGGACAGAACCTACGAGCAGTACTTC.

The chain combines TRBV7-9 with TRBJ2-1; tentatively, D is TRBD2 (7 bases). Germline-derived CDR1 and CDR2 are SEHNR and FQNEAQ (reference sequence). V was cut by 6 bases and J by 6 bases, with 9 bases left in between. The CDR3 sequence is 12 residues long. CDR3 protein: CASRGGPNEQFF. CDR3 bases: TGTGCCAGCAGGGGGGGGCCCAATGAGCAGTTCTTC.

The chain uses TRBV7-7 and TRBJ1-3; no firm D call. The germline CDR1 and CDR2 sequences are SSHAT and FNYEAQ (reference sequence). This CDR3 is 14 amino acids long. V was cut by 5 bases and J by 3 bases, with 11 bases left in between. The chain's CDR3 is CASSPRGDGNTIYF. The CDR3, as DNA: TGTGCCAGCAGCCCCCGCGGGGATGGAAACACCATATATTTT. The full variable domain, with the rest looked up from reference TRBV7-7 and TRBJ1-3, is GAGVSQSPRYKVTKRGQDVTLRCDPISSHATLYWYQQALGQGPEFLTYFNYEAQPDKSGLPSDRFSAERPEGSISTLTIQRTEQRDSAMYRCASSPRGDGNTIYFGEGSWLTVV.

This clonotype was counted only a few times. The gene calls are TRBV7-2 and TRBJ2-5; 7 nucleotides match TRBD2. The CDR3 has 15 residues. V shed 5 bases and J 5 bases; nucleotides not matched to a gene: 11. Per the germline V gene, CDR1 is SGHTA and CDR2 is FQGNSA. DNA for the CDR3: TGTGCCAGCAGCCCGAGGAGCGGGGAAGAGGAGACCCAGTACTTC. This translates into CASSPRSGEEETQYF.

This chain links TRBV27 with TRBJ1-1; no definite D call. This CDR3 contains 14 residues. CDR1 MNHEY and CDR2 SMNVEV come from the germline V gene (reference sequence). V lost 8 bases and J lost 2, with 15 bases in between. In DNA form, the CDR3 reads TGTGCCAGCCAGAGCGAGCAACCTAACACTGAAGCTTTCTTT. It encodes CASQSEQPNTEAFF.

The rearrangement links TRBV6-1 to TRBJ2-7, with 12 bases aligning to TRBD2. Germline loops: CDR1 MNHNS, CDR2 SASEGT. J was trimmed by 1 base and V by 6 bases; bases with no gene match: 7. The CDR3 contains 16 residues. The CDR3 nucleotides are TGTGCCAGCAGGCTTCTCCTAGCGGGAGGGTCCTACGAGCAGTACTTC. Its protein product is CASRLLLAGGSYEQYF.

This clonotype was counted a few times. The V and J genes are TRBV19 and TRBJ2-7; D is undetermined. The CDR3 spans 13 residues. The V end was cut by 3 bases, the J end by 5 bases, with 11 bases between. In germline, CDR1 is LNHDA, CDR2 SQIVND (reference sequence). The CDR3: CASSMSRVHEQYF. CDR3 in DNA: TGTGCCAGTAGTATGAGTAGGGTCCACGAGCAGTACTTC.